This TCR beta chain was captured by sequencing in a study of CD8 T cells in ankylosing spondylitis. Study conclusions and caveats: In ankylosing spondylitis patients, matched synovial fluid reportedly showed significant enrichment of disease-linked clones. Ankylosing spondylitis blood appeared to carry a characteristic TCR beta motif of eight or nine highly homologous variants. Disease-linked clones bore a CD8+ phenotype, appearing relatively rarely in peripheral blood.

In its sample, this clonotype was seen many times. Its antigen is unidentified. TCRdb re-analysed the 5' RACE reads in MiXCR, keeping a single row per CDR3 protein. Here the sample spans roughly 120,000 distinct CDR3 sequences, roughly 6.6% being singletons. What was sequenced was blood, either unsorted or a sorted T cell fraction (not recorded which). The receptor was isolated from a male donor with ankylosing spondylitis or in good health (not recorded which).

The CDR3 region is CASSAGVTGANVLTF. CDR3 bases: TGTGCCAGCAGCGCTGGGGTCACTGGGGCCAACGTCCTGACTTTC. The rearrangement joins TRBV9 to TRBJ2-6; D unclear. Germline V gene sequence: CDR1 SGDLS, CDR2 YYNGEE. The CDR3 contains 15 residues. Trimming took 3 bases from V and 2 from J, leaving 9 bases between them.